This T cell receptor beta chain comes out of a study of cytomegalovirus exposure and HLA in healthy donors. The wider study: Of the donors genotyped, several hundred in all, about 80% fell in the Caucasian-associated ancestry cluster.

Everyone who donated was a healthy bone marrow donor. Regarding the study as a whole: When a later analysis compared HLA-associated TCR beta chains with equally common others, the HLA-associated chains turned out to be more clonally expanded and to have lower generation probabilities. One later analysis reportedly identified an Asian-associated ancestry cluster that showed fewer N-insertions than the approximately 700-donor mean.

It was with 60 Vbeta and 13 Jbeta primers that the PCR ran. Sequenced by immunoSEQ multiplex PCR; TCRdb stores in-frame clones only, minus some. The sample has under 250,000 clones; about 77% are singletons. Worth noting for this clone: What it recognizes is unknown.

CDR1 is ENHRY and CDR2 is SYGVKD in the germline V gene. With V trimmed by 5 bases and J by 5 bases, 5 bases remained unmatched. The CDR3 is 14 amino acids. V is TRBV10-3 and J is TRBJ1-2; TRBD1 aligns across 10 bases. The TCR comes from a woman younger than 45 in good health and CMV-seronegative. The specimen sequenced was PBMCs. The DNA for the CDR3 is TGTGCCATCAGTCTAGGGACAGGGGTTTATGGCTACACCTTC. It specifies CAISLGTGVYGYTF.